The T cell receptor (beta chain) under discussion was sequenced for a study of blood T cell repertoires in COVID-19. Turning to the study itself: The samples span acute and convalescent COVID-19 from the United States, Italy and Spain. Sources were T cells, B-cell-depleted T cells, or PBMCs; the material itself was cDNA or gDNA.

Per germline, CDR1 KGHSH and CDR2 LQKENI. V lost 3 bases, J lost 2 bases, and 6 bases lay in between. The CDR3 has 13 amino acids. Authors' analysis steps: The authors estimated nucleated cell counts from reference gene primer amplification. Clones were sequenced by immunoSEQ multiplex PCR, and TCRdb holds only the in-frame ones, with some missing. The V and J calls and clone size come from that table; D and trimming were worked out from the DNA. Here the sample spans roughly 150,000 clones, 82% being singletons. Sample: peripheral blood. V usage is TRBV18 and J usage is TRBJ2-3; perhaps TRBD2 as D (5 bases). This receptor was taken from a woman aged 80 or over with acute or convalescent COVID-19. The CDR3 reads CASSPEATDTQYF. In DNA, the CDR3 is TGTGCCAGCTCACCGGAGGCCACAGATACGCAGTATTTT. The variable domain in full, with the rest retrieved from reference TRBV18 and TRBJ2-3, is NAGVMQNPRHLVRRRGQEARLRCSPMKGHSHVYWYRQLPEEGLKFMVYLQKENIIDESGMPKERFSAEFPKEGPSILRIQQVVRGDSAAYFCASSPEATDTQYFGPGTRLTVL.